This passage covers 27 T cell receptor beta chains from one sample sequenced in a study of siplizumab effects on memory and regulatory T cells. Method: immunoSEQ multiplex PCR; TCRdb's copy keeps in-frame clones and lacks some. The table shows 55,000 to 70,000 clones, with approximately 93% occurring only once. The sample taken for sequencing was CD8+ T cells sorted from blood. These receptors originate from a human donor in good health.

The chain uses TRBV29-1 and TRBJ2-3; possible D gene TRBD2, 5 bases. The CDR3 extends over 15 amino acids. The germline V gene has CDR1 SQVTM and CDR2 ANQGSEA. Between the trimmed V and J ends, which lost 7 bases and 3 bases, there was a span of 20 bases. CDR3 in amino acids: CSAGPQPGKTDTQYF. CDR3 nucleotides: TGCAGCGCCGGACCGCAACCGGGGAAGACAGATACGCAGTATTTT.

The J gene is TRBJ1-1, the V gene TRBV9; D may be TRBD1 (5 bases). Trimming stripped 3 bases from V and 4 bases from J, with 16 bases between. CDR3 length: 15 amino acids. CDR1 SGDLS and CDR2 YYNGEE come from the germline V gene. DNA of the CDR3: TGTGCCAGCAGCGCCAATTCCGGGGGATTCACTGAAGCTTTCTTT. Amino acid sequence: CASSANSGGFTEAFF.

The chain uses TRBV27 and TRBJ1-4; 8 bases agree with TRBD1. The germline V gene has CDR1 MNHEY and CDR2 SMNVEV (reference sequence). J was trimmed by 6 bases and V by 6 bases; bases with no gene match: 3. This CDR3 contains 13 residues. CDR3 in amino acids: CASRDREDEKLFF. The CDR3 bases are TGTGCCAGCAGGGACAGGGAAGATGAAAAACTGTTTTTT.

The chain uses TRBV4-1 and TRBJ2-4; D not certain. This CDR3 contains 11 residues. Germline V gene lookup returns CDR1 MGHRA and CDR2 YSYEKL. Trimming stripped 6 bases from V and 7 bases from J, with 7 bases between. The CDR3 loop is CASRHKNIQYF. CDR3 in DNA: TGCGCCAGCAGACACAAGAACATTCAGTACTTC.

This chain uses TRBV6-6 with TRBJ2-1, with no clear D. Trimming cost V 6 bases and J 8 bases, with 8 bases left between them. Germline V gene data show CDR1 as MNHNY and CDR2 as SVGAGI (reference sequence). The CDR3 contains 11 residues. The chain's CDR3 is CASSLSYEQFF. The CDR3, as DNA: TGTGCCAGCAGCTTGTCTTATGAGCAGTTCTTC.

This chain links TRBV7-9 with TRBJ2-7, with D possibly TRBD2 on 6 matching bases. V was clipped by 3 bases and J by 5 bases, with 8 bases between them. Germline V gene data show CDR1 as SEHNR and CDR2 as FQNEAQ (reference sequence). The CDR3 loop spans 12 amino acids. CDR3 nucleotides: TGTGCCAGCAGCTTGGGGGGTGACGAGCAGTACTTC. As protein: CASSLGGDEQYF.

The chain has TRBV6-1 and TRBJ2-7, with 8 positions matching TRBD1. Per the germline V gene, CDR1 is MNHNS and CDR2 is SASEGT. This CDR3 spans 15 amino acids. J gave up 3 bases and V 1 base, and 5 bases lay outside the gene matches. The CDR3 DNA reads TGTGCCAGCAGTGAAGAGGGCACAGGGGGCTACGAGCAGTACTTC. As protein: CASSEEGTGGYEQYF.

CDR3 bases: TGTGCCAGCAGCGCGACAGTGAACACTGAAGCTTTCTTT. It encodes CASSATVNTEAFF. V usage is TRBV9 and J usage is TRBJ1-1; D might be TRBD1 (5 bases). The CDR3 is 13 residues long. V was shortened by 3 bases and J by 0 bases, with 6 bases between the two germline ends. CDR1 SGDLS and CDR2 YYNGEE come from the germline V gene.

This chain joins TRBV10-2 and TRBJ1-2; D gene ambiguous. The CDR3 runs 14 residues. V lost 0 bases and J lost 2, with 7 bases in between. CDR1 is WSHSY and CDR2 is SAAADI in the germline V gene. DNA for the CDR3: TGCGCCAGCAGTGAGTCAAAAGGCAACTATGGCTACACCTTC. This sequence encodes CASSESKGNYGYTF.

The J gene is TRBJ1-1, the V gene TRBV19; TRBD1 agrees at 7 bases. The CDR3 totals 12 residues. V gave up 7 bases and J gave up 5 bases; unmatched junction bases: 4. Germline values: CDR1 LNHDA, CDR2 SQIVND (reference sequence). The CDR3 DNA is TGTGCCAGTAAGGGGGCCGGTACTGAAGCTTTCTTT. It specifies CASKGAGTEAFF.

The chain has TRBV6-1 and TRBJ2-7; the D is unclear. V was clipped by 0 bases and J by 2 bases, with 5 bases between them. The CDR3 is 13 residues long. Germline V lookup: CDR1 MNHNS, CDR2 SASEGT. DNA for the CDR3: TGTGCCAGCAGTGAAGCAGGGACCTACGAGCAGTACTTC. Protein: CASSEAGTYEQYF.

The chain combines TRBV5-1 with TRBJ1-1, with D unclear. The CDR3 runs to 14 residues. The V gene lost 1 base and the J gene lost 0 bases, with 7 bases spanning the gap. Germline V lookup: CDR1 SGHRS, CDR2 YFSETQ. The CDR3 DNA is TGCGCCAGCAGCTTGAGATCCATGAACACTGAAGCTTTCTTT. This codes for CASSLRSMNTEAFF. The variable domain in full, with the rest retrieved from reference TRBV5-1 and TRBJ1-1, is KAGVTQTPRYLIKTRGQQVTLSCSPISGHRSVSWYQQTPGQGLQFLFEYFSETQRNKGNFPGRFSGRQFSNSRSEMNVSTLELGDSALYLCASSLRSMNTEAFFGQGTRLTVV.

The rearrangement joins TRBV5-5 to TRBJ2-7; D is perhaps TRBD2 (6 bases). This CDR3 spans 14 amino acids. Germline V lookup: CDR1 SGHKS, CDR2 YYEKEE (reference sequence). The V end was cut by 0 bases, the J end by 0 bases, with 7 bases between. The CDR3 sequence is CASSLAGDSYEQYF. CDR3 nucleotides: TGTGCCAGCAGCTTGGCGGGGGACTCCTACGAGCAGTACTTC.

Concerning this clone itself: A junction end diverges from the germline sequence, so it may reflect a read error. V usage is TRBV28 and J usage is TRBJ2-1; 10 positions match TRBD1. This CDR3 contains 12 residues. Germline CDR1 is MDHEN and CDR2 is SYDVKM. The CDR3 bases are TGTGCCAGCAGCCGACTAAGGGACAGGGGTGTCTTC. Its translation is CASSRLRDRGVF.

The chain employs TRBV13 and TRBJ1-1; maybe TRBD1 (6 bases). The germline CDR1 and CDR2 sequences are PRHDT and FYEKMQ (reference sequence). This CDR3 is built from 17 residues. The ends were cut back, 4 bases at V and 4 bases at J, with 22 bases in the middle. This chain's CDR3 is CASSSKTGSGLSTEAFF. The CDR3 DNA is TGTGCCAGCAGCTCCAAAACAGGGTCGGGGTTGAGCACTGAAGCTTTCTTT.

This sequence joins TRBV7-3 and TRBJ2-4; no clear D gene. CDR1 is SGHTA, CDR2 FQGTGA, per germline. V was cut by 2 bases and J by 9 bases, with 11 bases left in between. This CDR3 is built from 13 residues. Written as DNA, the CDR3 is TGTGCCAGCAGCTTAGAGGCGGAAGGCATTCAGTACTTC. Its translation is CASSLEAEGIQYF.

The gene calls are TRBV7-3 and TRBJ2-3; D is unclear. V lost 3 bases to trimming and J lost 6 bases, with 7 bases between them. The V gene's germline CDR1 is SGHTA and CDR2 FQGTGA. The CDR3 extends over 12 amino acids. This chain's CDR3 is CASSFVGDTQYF. The CDR3 nucleotides are TGTGCCAGCAGCTTCGTGGGGGATACGCAGTATTTT. Combining the CDR3 with reference TRBV7-3 and TRBJ2-3 gives the whole variable domain GAGVSQTPSNKVTEKGKYVELRCDPISGHTALYWYRQSLGQGPEFLIYFQGTGAADDSGLPNDRFFAVRPEGSVSTLKIQRTERGDSAVYLCASSFVGDTQYFGPGTRLTVL.

This chain links TRBV28 with TRBJ2-1; TRBD2 matches at 11 bases. The CDR3 runs 18 residues. Germline CDR1 and CDR2: MDHEN and SYDVKM. The junction had 8 bases not matched to a gene; V was cut back by 0 bases and J by 4 bases. The CDR3 is CASSLWVSTSGIYNEQFF. The CDR3 coding sequence is TGTGCCAGCAGTTTATGGGTTTCGACTAGCGGGATATACAATGAGCAGTTCTTC.

V is TRBV27 and J is TRBJ2-1, with 7 bases that match TRBD2. The CDR3 is 15 residues long. Germline V lookup: CDR1 MNHEY, CDR2 SMNVEV (reference sequence). V lost 9 bases, J lost 4 bases, and 12 bases stayed unmatched. The CDR3, as DNA: TGTGCCAGTAGGGGAAGCGGGGAGGGGTACAATGAGCAGTTCTTC. Translation gives CASRGSGEGYNEQFF.

J is TRBJ2-1 and V is TRBV30; TRBD1 aligns across 9 bases. This CDR3 is built from 15 residues. Germline lookup yields CDR1 GTSNPN and CDR2 SVGIG (reference sequence). The V gene end was trimmed by 2 bases and the J gene end by 2 bases; junction bases not matched to a gene: 4. CDR3: CAWSLQGAPYNEQFF. Here the CDR3 DNA reads TGTGCCTGGAGTCTACAGGGGGCACCCTACAATGAGCAGTTCTTC.

The chain combines TRBV5-1 with TRBJ2-1; perhaps TRBD1 as D (6 bases). With 0 bases removed from V and 7 bases from J, the gap between germline ends came to 11 bases. Per the germline V gene, CDR1 is SGHRS and CDR2 is YFSETQ. CDR3 length: 14 amino acids. The CDR3 sequence is CASSLVQGENEQFF. CDR3 DNA sequence: TGCGCCAGCAGCTTGGTACAGGGTGAGAATGAGCAGTTCTTC.

This clone was seen only once. J is TRBJ2-5 and V is TRBV7-2; 7 bases are shared with TRBD2. The germline CDR1 and CDR2 sequences are SGHTA and FQGNSA. After removal of 5 bases from V and 5 bases from J, the junction contained 11 bases not matched to a gene. This CDR3 region has 15 residues. CDR3 DNA sequence: TGTGCCAGCAGCCTCAGCGGGAAAGCAGGGGAGACCCAGTACTTC. This sequence encodes CASSLSGKAGETQYF.

In this sample, this clone turned up a few times. V is TRBV21-1 and J is TRBJ2-7. TRBV21-1 is classified as a pseudogene. This CDR3 comprises 10 residues. The CDR3 nucleotides are TGTGCCAGCAGCAAGTACGAGCAGTACTTC. This gives the protein CASSKYEQYF.

The chain employs TRBV30 and TRBJ2-7; no firm D call. CDR1 and CDR2 from the germline V gene are GTSNPN and SVGIG (reference sequence). Trimming took 0 bases from V and 5 from J, leaving 11 bases between them. The CDR3 is 13 amino acids. CDR3 protein: CAWSVSGTHEQYF. CDR3 DNA: TGTGCCTGGAGTGTAAGTGGCACCCACGAGCAGTACTTC.

The rearrangement joins TRBV21-1 to TRBJ2-7; no DNA check was done on the table's D call, TRBD1. TRBV21-1 is deemed a pseudogene. The CDR3 consists of 19 residues. CDR3: CASSIRDRSKALIRYEQYF. CDR3 coding DNA: TGTGCCAGCAGCATCAGGGACAGATCTAAGGCCCTCATCCGCTACGAGCAGTACTTC.

This clone has a single count. This chain joins TRBV10-1 and TRBJ2-5, with 7 bases lining up with TRBD1. Germline CDR1 is WNHNN and CDR2 is SYGVQD (reference sequence). The CDR3 loop spans 16 amino acids. V shed 4 bases, J shed 5 bases, and the junction held 13 bases outside the gene matches. The CDR3 DNA reads as TGCGCCAGCAGTGTGACAGGGTGGGTATTGGAGGAGACCCAGTACTTC. This codes for CASSVTGWVLEETQYF.

This chain uses TRBV9 with TRBJ1-1; the D gene is possibly TRBD1 (6 bases). The CDR3 totals 15 residues. Per the germline V gene, CDR1 is SGDLS and CDR2 is YYNGEE. V lost 4 bases, J lost 3 bases, and 16 bases lay in between. The CDR3 DNA sequence: TGTGCCAGCAGCCCGGACCGGGGGGCGGACACTGAAGCTTTCTTT. This gives the protein CASSPDRGADTEAFF.